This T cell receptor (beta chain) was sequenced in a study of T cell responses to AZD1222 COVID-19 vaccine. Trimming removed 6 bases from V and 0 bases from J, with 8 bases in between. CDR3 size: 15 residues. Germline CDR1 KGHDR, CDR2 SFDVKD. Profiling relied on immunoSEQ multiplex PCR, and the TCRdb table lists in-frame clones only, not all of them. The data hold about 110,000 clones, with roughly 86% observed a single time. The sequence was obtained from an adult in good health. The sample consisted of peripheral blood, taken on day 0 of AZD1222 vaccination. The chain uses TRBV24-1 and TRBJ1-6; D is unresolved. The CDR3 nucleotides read TGTGCCACCAGTTTTGTTAGCTCCTATAATTCACCCCTCCACTTT. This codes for CATSFVSSYNSPLHF.